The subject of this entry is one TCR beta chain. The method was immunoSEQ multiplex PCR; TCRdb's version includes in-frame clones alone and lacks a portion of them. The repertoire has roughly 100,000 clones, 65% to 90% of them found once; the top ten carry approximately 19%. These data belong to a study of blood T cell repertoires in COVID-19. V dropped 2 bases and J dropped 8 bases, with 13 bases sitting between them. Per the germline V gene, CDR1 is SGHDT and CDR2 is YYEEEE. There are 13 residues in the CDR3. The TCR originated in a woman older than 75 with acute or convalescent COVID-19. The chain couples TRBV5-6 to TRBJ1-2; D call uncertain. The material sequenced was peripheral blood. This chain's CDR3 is CASSLIPASGYTF. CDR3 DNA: TGTGCCAGCAGCTTAATCCCTGCGAGCGGCTACACCTTC.